The 24 T cell receptor beta chains below all came from one sample that was sequenced in a study of blood T cell repertoires in COVID-19. The table came from immunoSEQ multiplex PCR; TCRdb's copy has only in-frame clones and leaves some out. The sample records roughly 100,000 clones, 75% to 95% being singletons. The sample consisted of peripheral blood. These receptor sequences come from a man aged 18 to 35 with acute or convalescent COVID-19.

This clone came up a few times. The chain joins TRBV7-9 to TRBJ2-7, with 9 bases aligning to TRBD1. The V segment lost 5 bases and the J segment 6 bases; nucleotides outside the gene matches: 11. CDR3 length equals 15 residues. Germline V gene sequence: CDR1 SEHNR, CDR2 FQNEAQ (reference sequence). CDR3 sequence: CASSALPGQGVEQYF. The CDR3 nucleotides are TGTGCCAGCAGCGCGCTACCGGGACAGGGAGTCGAGCAGTACTTC.

The chain employs TRBV7-7 and TRBJ2-7; possibly TRBD1 for D (6 bases). The CDR3 is made up of 15 amino acids. The germline V gene encodes CDR1 SSHAT and CDR2 FNYEAQ (reference sequence). V was pared by 3 bases and J by 3 bases, with 15 bases between. The CDR3 DNA follows: TGTGCCAGCAGCTTGAACCCAGGGGCGGTCTACGAGCAGTACTTC. This codes for CASSLNPGAVYEQYF. Supplemented by reference TRBV7-7 and TRBJ2-7, the full variable domain reads GAGVSQSPRYKVTKRGQDVTLRCDPISSHATLYWYQQALGQGPEFLTYFNYEAQPDKSGLPSDRFSAERPEGSISTLTIQRTEQRDSAMYRCASSLNPGAVYEQYFGPGTRLTVT.

The chain uses TRBV27 and TRBJ1-3; 11 bases align to TRBD1. CDR3 length: 16 amino acids. V shed 2 bases, J shed 2 bases, and the junction held 2 bases outside the gene matches. Per the germline V gene, CDR1 is MNHEY and CDR2 is SMNVEV (reference sequence). DNA for the CDR3: TGTGCCAGCAGTTTAAAGGGACAGGGGGCTGGAAACACCATATATTTT. It specifies CASSLKGQGAGNTIYF.

In its sample, this clone was seen a few times. This chain joins TRBV6-1 and TRBJ1-6; D perhaps matches TRBD1 (6 bases). The CDR3 runs to 18 residues. Looked up from germline, CDR1 is MNHNS and CDR2 is SASEGT. With 4 bases removed from V and 8 bases from J, the gap between germline ends came to 24 bases. Here the CDR3 reads CASSAFGDIGGFDSPLHF. The CDR3 DNA reads as TGTGCCAGCAGTGCTTTTGGGGACATCGGAGGATTCGATTCACCCCTCCACTTT.

The CDR3 reads CASSLRGTLNEKLFF. The CDR3 DNA reads TGTGCCAGCAGCCTTAGGGGGACGTTAAATGAAAAACTGTTTTTT. This chain connects TRBV9 to TRBJ1-4; tentatively, D is TRBD1 (6 bases). Trimming pared 4 bases from V and 5 bases from J, leaving 15 bases between. The CDR3 consists of 15 residues. Germline V gives CDR1 SGDLS, CDR2 YYNGEE. Based on the CDR3 plus reference TRBV9 and TRBJ1-4, the full variable domain is DSGVTQTPKHLITATGQRVTLRCSPRSGDLSVYWYQQSLDQGLQFLIQYYNGEERAKGNILERFSAQQFPDLHSELNLSSLELGDSALYFCASSLRGTLNEKLFFGSGTQLSVL.

The V call is TRBV6-6, the J call TRBJ1-5; 11 bases agree with TRBD1. Trimming took 5 bases from V and 1 from J; bases not matched to a gene: 7. Germline-derived CDR1 and CDR2 are MNHNY and SVGAGI (reference sequence). The CDR3 runs to 17 residues. In DNA, the CDR3 is TGTGCCAGCAGTCGCGGGACAGGGGGTTCGAGCAATCAGCCCCAGCATTTT. This encodes CASSRGTGGSSNQPQHF.

This clone was picked up a small number of times. This chain uses TRBV13 with TRBJ2-1; the match to TRBD2 covers 8 bases. Germline V gives CDR1 PRHDT, CDR2 FYEKMQ (reference sequence). V lost 5 bases, J lost 7 bases, and 16 bases stayed unmatched. The CDR3 totals 17 residues. The CDR3 region is CASSEAGAGGYLNEQFF. CDR3 DNA sequence: TGTGCCAGCAGCGAGGCGGGGGCGGGAGGCTACTTGAATGAGCAGTTCTTC.

This clone was detected a few times. The chain links TRBV7-8 to TRBJ1-2; D is uncertain. From germline, CDR1 is SGHVS and CDR2 FQNEAQ. V was cut by 8 bases and J by 5 bases, with 15 bases left in between. CDR3 size: 13 residues. The CDR3 reads CASADTTAYGYTF. CDR3 in DNA: TGTGCCAGCGCAGATACCACCGCATATGGCTACACCTTC.

This sequence joins TRBV19 and TRBJ1-4; 8 positions match TRBD1. Germline-derived CDR1 and CDR2 are LNHDA and SQIVND (reference sequence). Germline trimming cut 5 bases from V and 4 bases from J; bases unmatched to any gene: 6. The CDR3 runs to 15 residues. CDR3 sequence (DNA): TGTGCCAGTAGTCCCCAGGGGGCGTATAATGAAAAACTGTTTTTT. Its translation is CASSPQGAYNEKLFF. The full variable domain, its missing parts supplied by reference TRBV19 and TRBJ1-4, is DGGITQSPKYLFRKEGQNVTLSCEQNLNHDAMYWYRQDPGQGLRLIYYSQIVNDFQKGDIAEGYSVSREKKESFPLTVTSAQKNPTAFYLCASSPQGAYNEKLFFGSGTQLSVL.

The genes are TRBV5-1 and TRBJ1-3; D is unresolved. Germline V CDR1 and CDR2: SGHRS, YFSETQ. This CDR3 has 15 residues. Trimming cost V 0 bases and J 2 bases, with 9 bases left between them. DNA of the CDR3: TGCGCCAGCAGCTTGGCGGGGATCCCTGGAAACACCATATATTTT. It translates to CASSLAGIPGNTIYF.

The chain carries TRBV2 and TRBJ1-3; no definite D call. Per the germline V gene, CDR1 is SNHLY and CDR2 is FYNNEI. V lost 11 bases to trimming and J lost 4 bases, with 18 bases between them. The CDR3 totals 14 residues. CDR3 DNA sequence: TGTGCCTCCAAGAGGGAATCTTCCGGAAACACCATATATTTT. This sequence encodes CASKRESSGNTIYF. Combining the CDR3 with reference TRBV2 and TRBJ1-3 gives the whole variable domain EPEVTQTPSHQVTQMGQEVILRCVPISNHLYFYWYRQILGQKVEFLVSFYNNEISEKSEIFDDQFSVERPDGSNFTLKIRSTKLEDSAMYFCASKRESSGNTIYFGEGSWLTVV.

This rearrangement joins TRBV5-4 to TRBJ2-7; TRBD1 matches 7 bases. CDR3 length equals 15 residues. V lost 0 bases and J lost 3; bases outside the gene matches: 6. Germline V gene lookup returns CDR1 SGHNT and CDR2 YYREEE (reference sequence). The CDR3 region is CASSLAGTVNYEQYF. The CDR3 coding sequence is TGTGCCAGCAGCTTGGCGGGGACAGTGAACTACGAGCAGTACTTC.

The V and J genes are TRBV25-1 and TRBJ1-1, with TRBD1 as a possible D gene (5 bases). Germline CDR1 is MGHDK and CDR2 is SYGVNS. Deletions cut 6 bases from V and 3 bases from J, with 14 bases between. There are 14 residues in the CDR3. The CDR3 sequence is CASRKTVGYTEAFF. DNA of the CDR3: TGTGCCAGCAGGAAGACAGTGGGGTACACTGAAGCTTTCTTT.

This rearrangement joins TRBV6-5 to TRBJ1-2; 7 nucleotides match TRBD1. Germline-derived CDR1 and CDR2 are MNHEY and SVGAGI. There are 15 residues in the CDR3. The trim removed 0 bases at V and 7 bases at J, leaving 8 bases unmatched. This chain's CDR3 is CASSYSPGGLAGYTF. The CDR3 DNA reads TGTGCCAGCAGTTACTCACCAGGGGGGCTTGCTGGCTACACCTTC.

The chain has TRBV19 and TRBJ2-5; D not certain. The CDR3 consists of 14 residues. CDR1 and CDR2 from the germline V gene are LNHDA and SQIVND (reference sequence). V was cut by 3 bases and J by 3 bases, with 11 bases left in between. CDR3 sequence reads: CASSMRSVKETQYF. The CDR3 DNA is TGTGCCAGTAGTATGCGGAGCGTTAAAGAGACCCAGTACTTC.

The chain recombines TRBV5-1 with TRBJ2-7; D is unresolved. CDR1 and CDR2 (germline): SGHRS, YFSETQ. This CDR3 comprises 13 residues. Trimming removed 2 bases from V and 3 bases from J, with 9 bases in between. CDR3 DNA: TGCGCCAGCAGCTTATCAGGCCGCTACGAGCAGTACTTC. Translation gives CASSLSGRYEQYF. Looking up the rest from reference TRBV5-1 and TRBJ2-7 gives the full variable domain: KAGVTQTPRYLIKTRGQQVTLSCSPISGHRSVSWYQQTPGQGLQFLFEYFSETQRNKGNFPGRFSGRQFSNSRSEMNVSTLELGDSALYLCASSLSGRYEQYFGPGTRLTVT.

CDR3 coding DNA: TGTGCCAGCAGCTTGGGACTAGCGGGGGCTGAAGAGACCCAGTACTTC. This translates into CASSLGLAGAEETQYF. The chain couples TRBV5-4 to TRBJ2-5; 12 bases agree with TRBD2. The CDR3 sequence is 16 residues long. V shed 0 bases, J shed 3 bases, and the junction held 3 bases outside the gene matches. From germline, CDR1 is SGHNT and CDR2 YYREEE (reference sequence).

This clone was detected only a few times. The rearrangement links TRBV11-3 to TRBJ2-3; 8 nucleotides agree with TRBD2. This CDR3 contains 17 residues. CDR1 is SGHNT and CDR2 is YENEEA in the germline V gene. V lost 1 base to trimming and J lost 1 base; unmatched junction nucleotides: 7. The CDR3 is CASSLGVGAGGTDTQYF. CDR3 bases: TGTGCCAGCAGCTTAGGAGTTGGAGCGGGGGGCACAGATACGCAGTATTTT.

The J gene is TRBJ1-5, the V gene TRBV24-1; 10 bases match TRBD1. Germline trimming cut 6 bases from V and 3 bases from J; bases unmatched to any gene: 4. Germline V gives CDR1 KGHDR, CDR2 SFDVKD. This CDR3 is built from 15 residues. CDR3 in amino acids: CATSPTGGPNQPQHF. The CDR3 nucleotides read TGTGCCACCAGTCCGACAGGGGGCCCCAATCAGCCCCAGCATTTT.

The J gene is TRBJ1-1, the V gene TRBV19; D call uncertain. The CDR3 is 14 amino acids. CDR1 LNHDA and CDR2 SQIVND come from the germline V gene (reference sequence). The V end was cut by 3 bases, the J end by 5 bases, with 13 bases between. The CDR3 loop is CASSMPVSRTEAFF. For the CDR3, the DNA is TGTGCCAGTAGTATGCCCGTTTCTCGGACTGAAGCTTTCTTT.

The rearrangement links TRBV7-6 to TRBJ2-7; TRBD2 is a possible D gene (6 bases). CDR1 and CDR2 from the germline V gene are SGHVS and FNYEAQ. V shed 5 bases and J shed 6 bases, with 11 bases lying between them. The CDR3 extends over 12 amino acids. The CDR3 region has the DNA TGTGCCAGCAGCCCTGTGGAGGGCGAGCAGTACTTC. Amino acids: CASSPVEGEQYF. Using reference TRBV7-6 and TRBJ2-7 for the parts outside the CDR3, the full variable domain is GAGVSQSPRYKVTKRGQDVALRCDPISGHVSLYWYRQALGQGPEFLTYFNYEAQQDKSGLPNDRFSAERPEGSISTLTIQRTEQRDSAMYRCASSPVEGEQYFGPGTRLTVT.

The chain has TRBV11-2 and TRBJ1-1; the D gene is possibly TRBD1 (5 bases). CDR1 is SGHAT, CDR2 FQNNGV, per germline. V was clipped by 1 base and J by 0 bases, with 9 bases between them. CDR3 length equals 15 residues. The CDR3 DNA follows: TGTGCCAGCAGCTTAGTGGCAGGGTTGAACACTGAAGCTTTCTTT. It encodes CASSLVAGLNTEAFF.

The J gene is TRBJ1-6, the V gene TRBV6-4, with D possibly being TRBD1 (5 bases). The CDR3 has 14 residues. The germline V and J ends were trimmed by 2 bases and 7 bases, with 9 bases remaining between them. In germline, CDR1 is MRHNA, CDR2 SNTAGT. The CDR3 reads CASSDGTGNSPLHF. CDR3 DNA: TGTGCCAGCAGTGACGGAACAGGAAATTCACCCCTCCACTTT.

This chain uses TRBV5-1 with TRBJ1-5, with TRBD1 matching over 7 bases. The length of the CDR3 is 16 residues. The junction had 6 bases not matched to a gene; V was cut back by 0 bases and J by 3 bases. Germline lookup yields CDR1 SGHRS and CDR2 YFSETQ. The DNA of the CDR3 is TGCGCCAGCAGCTTGGGAGAAACAGGGGCCAATCAGCCCCAGCATTTT. Its translation: CASSLGETGANQPQHF.